The clone carrying this T cell receptor beta chain was seen at least ten times. What it recognizes is unknown. This CDR3 has 11 residues. The V end lost 5 bases, the J end lost 11 bases, and 12 bases lay between the germline ends. The source of the sample is a study of post-analysis software for immune sequencing data. Study summary: Clinical courses comprised relapsing-remitting, secondary progressive and progressive-relapsing multiple sclerosis.

Unique molecular identifiers tagged the TCR beta cDNA libraries. The yield from around 1 to 10 million T cells was some 500,000 cDNA molecules in total. TCRdb used MiXCR to reprocess the PCR reads, holding one entry per CDR3 protein. The data contain just over 250,000 distinct CDR3 sequences, 35% to 45% of them singletons. Findings and caveats of the study: When patients were compared with controls, 5 or 6 TRBV segments were more frequent, TRBV5-6, TRBV5-1 and TRBV20-1 among them. Controls showed significantly higher normalized Chao1 diversity than did multiple sclerosis patients.

Source material: blood. This clonotype was sampled from a girl aged 5 to 17 with multiple sclerosis. This rearrangement joins TRBV12-3 or TRBV12-4 to TRBJ1-1; no clear D. The CDR3 reads CASSPGVVAFF. The CDR3 DNA reads TGTGCCAGCAGTCCCGGAGTTGTGGCTTTCTTT.